The clone carrying this T cell receptor (beta chain) was detected a few times. In the authors' methods: Reference gene primer amplification gave nucleated cell count estimates. Libraries were prepared by immunoSEQ multiplex PCR; TCRdb keeps only in-frame clonotypes and omits some of them. V and J calls and clone size follow that table, whereas D and trimming were derived from the DNA. The sample comprises around 150,000 clones, over 80% of which are singletons, and 6.2% rests with the top ten. Clinical history reported by participants formed the basis on which cohorts were assigned. Cohort 3 recovery required two negative PCRs, clearance, or symptom resolution. The sample comes from a study of blood T cell repertoires in COVID-19. Study background: Italy, Spain and the United States were the sources of the convalescent and acute COVID-19 samples.

Between the trimmed V and J ends, which lost 0 bases and 0 bases, there was a span of 12 bases. The CDR3 runs to 18 residues. The V gene is TRBV23-1, the J gene TRBJ2-6; D ambiguous. TRBV23-1 is identified as an open reading frame with a role that is uncertain. The TCR was taken from a woman aged 40 to 50 who had recovered from COVID-19. Sequenced sample: PBMCs or T cells enriched from blood (not recorded which). This CDR3 is CASSQSRQPASGANVLTF. The CDR3, as DNA: TGCGCCAGCAGTCAATCGAGACAACCCGCCTCTGGGGCCAACGTCCTGACTTTC.